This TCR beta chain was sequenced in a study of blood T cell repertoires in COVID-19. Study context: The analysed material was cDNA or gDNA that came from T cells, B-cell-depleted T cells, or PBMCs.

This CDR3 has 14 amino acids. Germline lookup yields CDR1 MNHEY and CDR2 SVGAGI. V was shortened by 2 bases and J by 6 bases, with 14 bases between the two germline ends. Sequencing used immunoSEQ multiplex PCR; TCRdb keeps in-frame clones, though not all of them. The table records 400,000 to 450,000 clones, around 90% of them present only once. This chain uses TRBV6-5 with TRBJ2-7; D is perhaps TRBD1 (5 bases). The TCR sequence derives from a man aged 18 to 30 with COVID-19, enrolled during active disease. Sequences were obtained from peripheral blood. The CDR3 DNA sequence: TGTGCCAGCAGTTACGATAGGGGTGAAAGCGAGCAGTACTTC. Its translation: CASSYDRGESEQYF.